This T cell receptor (beta chain) came from a study of human T cells and chemical hapten exposure. Noted time point: patch test 3, about 24 weeks after DPC sensitization. As for treatment: therapeutic diphenylcyclopropenone sensitization with weekly scalp DPC. Germline-derived CDR1 and CDR2 are SQVTM and ANQGSEA. After removal of 5 bases from V and 3 bases from J, the junction contained 5 bases not matched to a gene. CDR3 length: 13 residues. TCRdb reprocessed the RACE reads with MiXCR, giving one entry per CDR3 protein. The repertoire holds about 200,000 distinct CDR3 sequences, more than 20% seen once, with 2.5% in the top ten. The sample holds a few counts of this clonotype.

The rearrangement joins TRBV29-1 to TRBJ2-7, with 9 bases lining up with TRBD1. The input for sequencing was whole blood, taken in connection with sensitization to the hapten diphenylcyclopropenone (DPC). The clonotype comes from a woman in her forties with alopecia areata. Some clones in this sample may be carry-over from other donors' samples. The CDR3 region has the DNA TGCAGCGTTTGGACAGGGGACCACTACGAGCAGTACTTC. Its translation is CSVWTGDHYEQYF.